Each of the 5 T cell receptor beta chains below was sequenced from the same sample in a study of shared clonotypes between healthy human individuals. Produced via immunoSEQ multiplex PCR; TCRdb's table is partial and in-frame only. The sample consists of about 680,000 clones, around 73% of them appearing once. Sequencing was done on a sample of memory CD4+ T cells sorted from blood. Regarding subset: CD45RA-negative fraction. These receptors originate from a woman aged 25-40 years in good health.

The rearrangement uses TRBV5-4 and TRBJ2-3; 7 positions agree with TRBD2. The ends lost 3 bases at V and 2 bases at J; junction bases unmatched: 3. Germline V gene lookup returns CDR1 SGHNT and CDR2 YYREEE (reference sequence). The CDR3 totals 14 residues. CDR3 nucleotides: TGTGCCAGCAGCTCCGGGACTAACACAGATACGCAGTATTTT. Its translation: CASSSGTNTDTQYF.

J is TRBJ1-2 and V is TRBV7-9, with TRBD1 identical over 7 bases. From germline, CDR1 is SEHNR and CDR2 FQNEAQ (reference sequence). The V segment lost 11 bases and the J segment 4 bases; nucleotides outside the gene matches: 4. The CDR3 has 11 amino acids. DNA for the CDR3: TGTGCCGCCGGGACAGTCTATGGCTACACCTTC. This encodes CAAGTVYGYTF.

The gene calls are TRBV11-3 and TRBJ2-5; TRBD2 aligns across 12 bases. Germline CDR1 and CDR2: SGHNT and YENEEA. CDR3 size: 15 residues. Losses at the gene ends were 5 bases for V and 2 bases for J; bases not matched to a gene: 3. The CDR3: CASSPGLAGQETQYF. The CDR3 nucleotides read TGTGCCAGCAGCCCCGGACTAGCGGGACAAGAGACCCAGTACTTC.

This sequence joins TRBV19 and TRBJ2-3; TRBD2 matches at 9 bases. The CDR3 is 15 residues long. The germline V gene encodes CDR1 LNHDA and CDR2 SQIVND (reference sequence). The trim removed 5 bases at V and 3 bases at J, leaving 6 bases unmatched. The CDR3 sequence: CASSPQAGGTDTQYF. The CDR3 DNA sequence: TGTGCCAGTAGTCCTCAGGCGGGAGGGACAGATACGCAGTATTTT.

The chain uses TRBV18 and TRBJ1-2, with 7 bases that match TRBD1. V was pared by 2 bases and J by 3 bases, with 3 bases of the junction left unmatched. CDR3 length: 14 amino acids. Germline loops: CDR1 KGHSH, CDR2 LQKENI. The CDR3 DNA follows: TGTGCCAGCTCACCAACAGGGGATGACTATGGCTACACCTTC. It translates to CASSPTGDDYGYTF.